The sequence of this T cell receptor (beta chain) was determined in a study of T-cell memory formation after mild COVID-19 (TCRdb year 2021). Some background on the complete study: TCR sequence clusters from the two donors were found to be largely donor specific. The cohort was made up of two young adult volunteers, one female and one male, who were previously healthy. In two donors, T-cell clones that expanded and contracted after mild COVID-19 were followed by sequencing TCRalpha and TCRbeta repertoires longitudinally.

PBMCs were isolated by Ficoll-Paque density gradient centrifugation. TCRdb names Illumina NovaSeq 6000 as the instrument used. TCRalpha and TCRbeta cDNA libraries were built by 5'RACE with constant-segment primers, adding sample barcodes and unique molecular identifiers. Trizol reagent was used to extract RNA from every sample. Library amplification was performed in two PCR steps, and a second sample barcode and Illumina TruSeq adapters were introduced in the second step. The libraries were sequenced on an Illumina NovaSeq using 2 x 150 bp paired-end reads. The original pipeline was this. Reads were demultiplexed and collapsed into UMI-guided consensus sequences with migec v1.2.7. Using mixcr v2.1.11, UMI consensuses were aligned to TRA and TRB V and J templates and then assembled into clonotypes. Clonotypes were classified as expanded or contracted when called significant by both edgeR and NoisET, with noise models trained on biological replicates. For edgeR calls, the thresholds were a false discovery rate-adjusted p below 0.01 and a log2 fold-change of 1. PCA with hierarchical clustering of max-normalized trajectories of the 1000 most abundant clonotypes was used as exploratory dynamics analysis. Separately sequenced CD4+ and CD8+ repertoires were used to assign the CD4 or CD8 phenotype of responding clones. The public reads were reprocessed in TCRdb via fastp at Q25 and MiXCR, keeping in-frame beta chains. Rows with a matching CDR3 protein are joined into one entry that keeps the most common DNA and genes. The V and J calls were not made by the authors but by TCRdb's processing. The sample table lists 150,000 to 200,000 distinct CDR3 sequences, 31% of them with a count of one. 9.5% to 15% of the sample belongs to the ten largest clones.

General findings and caveats noted by the study authors: Only two mild cases were covered by the study, and larger cohorts that include severe cases with pre-infection samples were considered necessary. Clones contracting from day 15 to 85 had balanced CD4/CD8 phenotypes, while a second wave expanding from day 15 to 37 was biased towards CD4+. Some responding clones were detected in pre-infection memory, which suggested that pre-existing cross-reactive memory T cells had joined the SARS-CoV-2 response. SARS-CoV-2 specificity of the second-wave clones peaking on day 37 was not confirmed. Contracting CD4+ clones turned up mainly in the CM and EM memory subsets, whereas EMRA was where CD8+ clones were enriched.

Per the germline V gene (reference sequence), LNHDA is the CDR1 and SQIVND is the CDR2. Taken from cysteine to phenylalanine, the CDR3 has 14 residues. Here the CDR3 DNA is all that survives: 42 bases in frame from base 1. V was cut back by 4 bases and J by 5 bases, leaving a gap of 14 bases between them. With respect to this clonotype: Its antigen has not been determined. No much larger clone is present one base from it, and per-base qualities are unavailable.

This chain is built from TRBV19 and TRBJ1-2; the D gene identity is not certain. The specimen sequenced was PBMCs or a T cell subset sorted from them (not recorded which). The TCR was taken from an adult woman who had mild COVID-19 (a few samples of this study predate the infection). The sample titles of this study are shuffled in the database, so cell type and time point are left out; the donor was told from shared clones. The CDR3 loop reads CASSTNPLRYGYTF. The DNA reads TGTGCCAGTAGTACAAACCCCTTGCGTTATGGCTACACCTTC.